The subject of this entry is one TCR beta chain. Its antigen is still unknown. Both 60 Vbeta primers and 13 Jbeta primers went into the PCR. The protocol was immunoSEQ multiplex PCR, while the TCRdb copy is restricted to in-frame clones and leaves out a portion. The data hold about 150,000 clones, with approximately 84% observed a single time. The entry originates in a study of cytomegalovirus exposure and HLA in healthy donors. Study overall: Some 90 million unique TCRs from HLA-typed donors were held in an early data release. General study results and limits: In an earlier analysis, productive rearrangement rates for most beta V segments clustered near 87% or 30%. Later on, an analysis found that several of the most significant clusters appeared to be linked to common viral pathogens, which included parvovirus B19.

Germline V gene lookup returns CDR1 LNHDA and CDR2 SQIVND (reference sequence). V was clipped by 7 bases and J by 0 bases; unmatched bases: 10. This CDR3 spans 16 amino acids. The sequencing sample was made of PBMCs. This TCR was recovered from a girl aged 5-17 years in good health and CMV-seropositive. V and J are TRBV19 and TRBJ1-1; 8 bases match TRBD1. CDR3 sequence: CASKAQGGLLNTEAFF. The CDR3 region has the DNA TGTGCCAGTAAGGCACAGGGGGGACTATTGAACACTGAAGCTTTCTTT.